Sequencing of this TCR beta chain was carried out in a study of blood T cell repertoires in COVID-19. About the research overall: Researchers got acute and convalescent COVID-19 samples from the United States, Italy and Spain. PBMCs, B-cell-depleted T cells, or T cells were the source of the cDNA or gDNA that made up the material.

The J segment lost 0 bases and the V segment lost 4 bases, leaving 6 bases of the junction unmatched. The CDR3 contains 16 residues. Germline values: CDR1 MNHNS, CDR2 SASEGT. TCRdb's copy holds only in-frame clones and misses some; the assay was immunoSEQ multiplex PCR. The sample includes more than 85,000 clones, 70% to 85% of them seen just once. The sample holds many counts of this clone. This clonotype originated in a human donor in a cohort sampled during active COVID-19. The rearrangement joins TRBV6-1 to TRBJ1-5; TRBD1 matches at 7 bases. The sequenced sample consisted of peripheral blood. The CDR3 protein is CASSGTGAYSNQPQHF. Written as DNA, the CDR3 is TGTGCCAGCAGTGGAACAGGGGCTTATAGCAATCAGCCCCAGCATTTT.